Listed here is a single T cell receptor beta chain. Its antigen remains unknown. This sample stems from a study of shared clonotypes between healthy human individuals. Study-level results: Deeper or shallower sequencing was expected to change how clonotypes are shared among donors. The four-donor shared clonotypes exceeded non-shared clonotypes in generation probability, with non-shared ones scoring lower.

Data came from immunoSEQ multiplex PCR; TCRdb stores just in-frame clones and leaves some out. Of around 1.4 million clones in the sample, approximately 98.5% are singletons; the top ten hold 0.3% to 0.45%. V lost 3 bases and J lost 1; bases outside the gene matches: 6. This CDR3 comprises 15 residues. Germline values: CDR1 SGHTS, CDR2 YDEGEE. The sequencing sample was made of naive CD4+ T cells sorted from blood. Subset defined: CD45RA+ positively selected. The rearrangement uses TRBV5-8 and TRBJ2-7; 8 bases agree with TRBD2. This receptor was obtained from a man between 25 and 39 years old in good health. The CDR3 DNA reads TGTGCCAGCAGCTCCCCGACTAGCGCGTCCTACGAGCAGTACTTC. Translated, it gives CASSSPTSASYEQYF.